This T cell receptor (beta chain) stems from a study of type 1 regulatory T cells. Across the whole study: T-allo10 is an in vitro-generated, Tr1-enriched CD4 T cell product specific for alloantigen.

T-allo10 cells from the graft donor were described as anergic, host-alloantigen-specific, and alloantigen-specific suppressors. The germline CDR1 and CDR2 sequences are SGHRS and YFSETQ. The CDR3 consists of 14 residues. The V end lost 0 bases, the J end lost 3 bases, and 10 bases lay between the germline ends. Only a few counts were recorded for this clonotype. Its specificity is not known. TCRdb ran MiXCR on the reads and lists one entry per CDR3 protein. In the table there are roughly 71,000 distinct CDR3 sequences, roughly 60% of which are singletons. This chain links TRBV5-1 with TRBJ2-7, with a weak D call TRBD1 (6 bases). This receptor was taken from a human donor in good health. The sequencing sample was made of cultured T cells, either the whole culture or a sorted T cell fraction (not recorded which). Subset indicated: Tr1-enriched cell product generated in vitro against host alloantigens. The CDR3: CASSLDGRGYEQYF. The CDR3 DNA is TGCGCCAGCAGCTTGGACGGCAGGGGCTACGAGCAGTACTTC.